One sample yielded the 8 T cell receptor beta chains listed below, sequenced in a study of cytomegalovirus exposure and HLA in healthy donors. PCR involved 60 Vbeta and 13 Jbeta primers. Generated by immunoSEQ multiplex PCR, the TCRdb table keeps only in-frame clones and is missing some. This table has 85,000 to 100,000 clones, about four fifths appearing once. The sequenced sample consisted of PBMCs. Receptor source: a man aged 30-40 years in good health and CMV-seronegative.

The chain carries TRBV6-5 and TRBJ2-7; no definite D call. Germline CDR1 and CDR2: MNHEY and SVGAGI. The V and J ends lost 8 bases and 2 bases respectively, with 10 bases between them. The CDR3 runs 12 residues. The CDR3 nucleotides read TGTGCCAGCGAAGATGAGGCCTACGAGCAGTACTTC. This translates into CASEDEAYEQYF.

This clone was seen a few times. This sequence joins TRBV6-4 and TRBJ2-1, with 8 bases that match TRBD2. J was trimmed by 7 bases and V by 3 bases; bases with no gene match: 8. The CDR3 consists of 15 residues. Germline V gives CDR1 MRHNA, CDR2 SNTAGT. In DNA form, the CDR3 reads TGTGCCAGCAGTGAAATAAGCGGGAGTGTGAATGAGCAGTTCTTC. Its protein product is CASSEISGSVNEQFF.

This rearrangement joins TRBV9 to TRBJ2-2, with 7 bases that match TRBD2. CDR1 and CDR2 (germline): SGDLS, YYNGEE. The CDR3 totals 15 residues. The ends lost 2 bases at V and 1 base at J; junction bases unmatched: 2. The CDR3 DNA reads as TGTGCCAGCAGCGTGCCGGGAGGGAACACCGGGGAGCTGTTTTTT. Translated, it gives CASSVPGGNTGELFF.

J is TRBJ1-1 and V is TRBV7-8; D remains ambiguous. Between the trimmed V and J ends, which lost 2 bases and 8 bases, there was a span of 15 bases. The CDR3 totals 14 residues. CDR1 is SGHVS, CDR2 FQNEAQ, per germline. DNA for the CDR3: TGTGCCAGCAGCTTAAACTCGGCGTCGGGGGAAGCTTTCTTT. Its translation: CASSLNSASGEAFF.

The chain recombines TRBV4-3 with TRBJ2-1; 7 positions agree with TRBD1. The length of the CDR3 is 13 residues. V dropped 0 bases and J dropped 12; count of bases not matched to a gene: 5. Germline values: CDR1 LGHNA, CDR2 YSLEER. The CDR3 loop is CASSQETGYAQFF. The CDR3 DNA follows: TGCGCCAGCAGCCAAGAGACAGGGTATGCGCAGTTCTTC.

The chain uses TRBV7-9 and TRBJ2-1; TRBD2 aligns across 7 bases. This CDR3 is 15 amino acids long. CDR1 is SEHNR, CDR2 FQNEAQ, per germline (reference sequence). The junction had 6 bases not matched to a gene; V was cut back by 1 base and J by 6 bases. CDR3 sequence reads: CASSLVAGDLNEQFF. The CDR3 DNA reads as TGTGCCAGCAGCTTAGTAGCGGGTGATCTCAATGAGCAGTTCTTC.

This rearrangement joins TRBV7-3 to TRBJ2-3, with a possible D match to TRBD2 (6 bases). The CDR3 contains 16 residues. From germline, CDR1 is SGHTA and CDR2 FQGTGA. V lost 4 bases to trimming and J lost 1 base, with 15 bases between them. DNA for the CDR3: TGTGCCAGCAGCTCTCCGATGGGGGGTGGCACAGATACGCAGTATTTT. Protein product: CASSSPMGGGTDTQYF. The variable domain in full, completed from reference TRBV7-3 and TRBJ2-3, reads GAGVSQTPSNKVTEKGKYVELRCDPISGHTALYWYRQSLGQGPEFLIYFQGTGAADDSGLPNDRFFAVRPEGSVSTLKIQRTERGDSAVYLCASSSPMGGGTDTQYFGPGTRLTVL.

CDR3 in amino acids: CASSQGTSGPYNEQFF. CDR3 in DNA: TGTGCCAGCAGCCAAGGGACTAGCGGTCCCTACAATGAGCAGTTCTTC. J is TRBJ2-1 and V is TRBV5-4; TRBD2 matches 11 bases. The germline V gene encodes CDR1 SGHNT and CDR2 YYREEE (reference sequence). CDR3 size: 16 residues. V shed 4 bases, J shed 2 bases, and the junction held 5 bases outside the gene matches.